The rows below give T cell receptor beta chains drawn from one sample of a study of OX40 agonist ivuxolimab in advanced cancers. Clones were sequenced by immunoSEQ multiplex PCR, and TCRdb holds only the in-frame ones, with some missing. The sample consists of roughly 69,000 clones, about 89% of them appearing once. Sample: CD4+ or CD8+ T cells sorted from blood, taken in a trial of the OX40 agonist ivuxolimab. Source of these receptors: an adult with an advanced solid tumor such as melanoma, head and neck, liver or kidney cancer. The CDR3 runs from the conserved cysteine through the conserved F or W. D genes are given only for firm matches. A clone size is listed for some rows: how often the clone was seen (once, few, many), or a class if it is expanded.

NA	TRBV7-9	NA	TRBJ1-1	CASSLAPGETEAFF	TGTGCCAGCAGCTTAGCGCCTGGCGAAACTGAAGCTTTCTTT
NA	TRBV6-1	NA	TRBJ2-3	CASRSHSGTDTQYF	TGTGCCAGCCGCTCTCATAGCGGCACAGATACGCAGTATTTT
NA	TRBV6-5	NA	TRBJ2-1	CASRPGHAYNEQFF	TGTGCCAGCAGACCGGGACATGCCTACAATGAGCAGTTCTTC
NA	TRBV7-6	NA	TRBJ2-5	CASSPQGSETQYF	TGTGCCAGCAGCCCTCAGGGGTCGGAGACCCAGTACTTC
TRBD1	TRBV7-9	NA	TRBJ2-1	CASSFRTGGTNEQFF	TGTGCCAGCAGCTTTCGGACAGGGGGCACGAATGAGCAGTTCTTC
TRBD2	TRBV4-1	NA	TRBJ2-5	CASSQVWGTSPGETQYF	TGCGCCAGCAGCCAAGTATGGGGGACTAGCCCAGGGGAGACCCAGTACTTC
NA	TRBV5-1	few	TRBJ2-7	CASTLDRSDYEQYF	TGCGCCAGCACCCTAGACAGGTCTGACTACGAGCAGTACTTC
NA	TRBV18	NA	TRBJ1-1	CASSRTSTTEAFF	TGTGCCAGCTCACGTACTAGTACCACTGAAGCTTTCTTT
NA	TRBV6-5	NA	TRBJ2-3	CASSYSGTGTDTQYF	TGTGCCAGCAGTTACTCGGGGACGGGGACAGATACGCAGTATTTT
NA	TRBV10-1	NA	TRBJ1-2	CASSEQFMDLHYGYTF	TGCGCCAGCAGTGAGCAGTTCATGGATCTCCACTATGGCTACACCTTC
NA	TRBV7-9	NA	TRBJ2-1	CASSHPAGQGTRNEQFF	TGTGCCAGCAGCCACCCGGCAGGACAGGGGACTAGGAATGAGCAGTTCTTC
NA	TRBV5-6	NA	TRBJ1-1	CASSWGQGWTEAFF	TGTGCCAGCAGCTGGGGCCAGGGTTGGACTGAAGCTTTCTTT
NA	TRBV4-3	once	TRBJ2-6	CASSQGRYSGANVLTF	TGCGCCAGCAGCCAGGGACGGTACTCTGGGGCCAACGTCCTGACTTTC
NA	TRBV28	NA	TRBJ1-2	CASSRAGYTF	TGTGCCAGCAGCCGAGCTGGCTACACCTTC
TRBD1	TRBV9	NA	TRBJ2-7	CASSVTGGAYEQYF	TGTGCCAGCAGCGTAACAGGGGGCGCGTACGAGCAGTACTTC
TRBD1	TRBV19	NA	TRBJ1-1	CASSRPDRGPNTEAFF	TGTGCCAGTAGTCGGCCGGACAGGGGGCCTAACACTGAAGCTTTCTTT
TRBD2	TRBV11-2	few	TRBJ2-7	CASSRRGLVDEQYF	TGTGCCAGCAGCCGCCGAGGACTAGTAGACGAGCAGTACTTC
TRBD1	TRBV7-2	once	TRBJ2-7	CASTDQEGAYEQYF	TGTGCCAGCACCGACCAAGAGGGGGCTTACGAGCAGTACTTC
TRBD1	TRBV11-2	NA	TRBJ2-5	CASSFGTEYQETQYF	TGTGCCAGCAGCTTCGGGACAGAGTATCAAGAGACCCAGTACTTC
NA	TRBV7-2	NA	TRBJ2-1	CASSIYNEQFF	TGTGCCAGCAGCATTTACAATGAGCAGTTCTTC
TRBD1	TRBV7-2	NA	TRBJ1-4	CASSQYQGAREKLFF	TGTGCCAGCAGTCAGTATCAGGGGGCGCGTGAAAAACTGTTTTTT
NA	TRBV18	NA	TRBJ2-7	CASTALMEGEQYF	TGTGCCAGTACGGCACTTATGGAGGGCGAGCAGTACTTC
NA	TRBV7-2	NA	TRBJ2-7	CASSKYGAYEQYF	TGTGCCAGCAGCAAATACGGGGCCTACGAGCAGTACTTC
TRBD1	TRBV11-2	NA	TRBJ2-7	CASSLDTGAGEQYF	TGTGCCAGCAGCTTAGATACAGGGGCGGGCGAGCAGTACTTC
TRBD2	TRBV27	few	TRBJ2-1	CASSGGLAGGSPYNEQFF	TGTGCCAGCAGTGGGGGACTAGCGGGAGGCTCCCCCTACAATGAGCAGTTCTTC
NA	TRBV11-2	once	TRBJ1-2	CASSPRTGLNYGYTF	TGTGCCAGCAGCCCACGGACGGGTCTTAACTATGGCTACACCTTC
TRBD1	TRBV6-1	NA	TRBJ1-6	CASSEVGQGARNNSPLHF	TGTGCCAGCAGTGAAGTCGGACAGGGGGCTCGGAATAATTCACCCCTCCACTTT
NA	TRBV6-6	NA	TRBJ2-5	CASTDSNIGVETQYF	TGTGCCAGCACGGACTCGAATATTGGGGTGGAGACCCAGTACTTC
TRBD2	TRBV4-2	once	TRBJ2-6	CASSQEVAGGPGANVLTF	TGTGCCAGCAGCCAAGAGGTAGCGGGAGGACCCGGGGCCAACGTCCTGACTTTC
TRBD1	TRBV9	NA	TRBJ2-2	CASSPKETGGRSGELFF	TGTGCCAGCAGCCCGAAGGAGACAGGGGGTCGTTCCGGGGAGCTGTTTTTT
NA	TRBV27	NA	TRBJ1-5	CASSLSPWVNNQPQHF	TGTGCCAGCAGTTTATCCCCTTGGGTCAACAATCAGCCCCAGCATTTT
NA	TRBV2	NA	TRBJ1-1	CASSLRVGWTEAFF	TGTGCCAGCAGCCTCAGGGTCGGATGGACTGAAGCTTTCTTT
NA	TRBV7-9	NA	TRBJ2-3	CASSLDGRDSSYF	TGTGCCAGCAGCTTAGATGGTCGGGATTCGTCGTATTTT
NA	TRBV28	NA	TRBJ1-1	CASRVDWKLTEAFF	TGTGCCAGCAGGGTGGACTGGAAATTGACTGAAGCTTTCTTT
NA	TRBV14	NA	TRBJ1-1	CASSQFGGLTEAFF	TGTGCCAGCAGCCAATTCGGGGGCTTGACCGAAGCTTTCTTT
NA	TRBV19	NA	TRBJ2-7	CATRSSYEQYF	TGTGCCACCAGAAGTTCGTACGAGCAGTACTTC
TRBD1	TRBV18	NA	TRBJ1-1	CASSLEGQGYTEAFF	TGTGCCAGCTCCTTAGAGGGACAGGGCTACACTGAAGCTTTCTTT
TRBD1	TRBV28	NA	TRBJ1-5	CASSSGTGGPPQHF	TGTGCCAGCAGCTCCGGGACAGGGGGCCCGCCCCAGCATTTT
TRBD1	TRBV7-7	NA	TRBJ2-5	CASSLVQGSQETQYF	TGTGCCAGCAGCTTAGTACAGGGGTCTCAGGAGACCCAGTACTTC
TRBD1	TRBV6-6	NA	TRBJ2-5	CASSAPGQGQETQYF	TGTGCCAGCAGTGCCCCGGGACAGGGCCAAGAGACCCAGTACTTC
NA	TRBV6-1	NA	TRBJ1-6	CGISGSSYNSPLHF	TGTGGGATATCAGGCAGCTCCTATAATTCACCCCTCCACTTT
NA	TRBV7-6	NA	TRBJ1-1	CASSLQTGSATEAFF	TGTGCCAGCAGCCTTCAGACAGGTTCGGCCACTGAAGCTTTCTTT
NA	TRBV13	NA	TRBJ1-1	CASSYSVSNTEAFF	TGTGCCAGCAGCTATTCCGTATCTAACACTGAAGCTTTCTTT